These 7 T cell receptor beta chains came from one sample sequenced in a study of early T cells in non-severe SARS-CoV-2 infection. TCRdb independently ran MiXCR on the 5' RACE reads; one entry per CDR3 protein. The sample yields approximately 69,000 distinct CDR3 sequences, approximately 12% seen once. Sequencing was carried out using whole blood. Receptors were obtained from an adult who was a healthcare worker with PCR-confirmed SARS-CoV-2 infection or an uninfected control (not recorded which).

The chain uses TRBV20-1 and TRBJ2-1; D is perhaps TRBD1 or TRBD2 (5 bases each). Germline V gives CDR1 DFQATT, CDR2 SNEGSKA (reference sequence). Trimming stripped 6 bases from V and 7 bases from J, with 25 bases between. This CDR3 region has 16 residues. CDR3 in DNA: TGCAGTGCCTCCGGTTTCATCGGGGCCCGGAGGAATGAGCAGTTCTTC. Translating it yields CSASGFIGARRNEQFF.

The J gene is TRBJ2-1, the V gene TRBV6-1; tentative D call: TRBD1 (5 bases). Germline CDR1 is MNHNS and CDR2 is SASEGT. V lost 6 bases and J lost 15, with 18 bases in between. This CDR3 spans 12 amino acids. Written as DNA, the CDR3 is TGTGCCAGCAGGTACGGACATATCGATCTGTTCTTC. Its protein is CASRYGHIDLFF.

The chain uses TRBV4-1 and TRBJ1-2; D is unclear. The CDR3 sequence is 13 residues long. Germline CDR1 is MGHRA and CDR2 is YSYEKL. Trimming cost V 4 bases and J 6 bases, with 12 bases left between them. CDR3 region: CASSLPGGDGYTF. The CDR3 DNA reads TGCGCCAGCAGCCTCCCCGGAGGTGATGGCTACACCTTC.

This clonotype was seen repeatedly, ten times or more. The chain joins TRBV11-2 to TRBJ2-2; TRBD1 aligns across 9 bases. Germline V gene lookup returns CDR1 SGHAT and CDR2 FQNNGV. There are 16 residues in the CDR3. The ends lost 1 base at V and 2 bases at J; junction bases unmatched: 2. Written as DNA, the CDR3 is TGTGCCAGCAGCTTAGGACAGGGGGTCAACACCGGGGAGCTGTTTTTT. Residues: CASSLGQGVNTGELFF.

This clonotype was found a few times. The V and J genes are TRBV5-1 and TRBJ2-1; 9 bases map to TRBD1. The CDR3 totals 16 residues. V shed 0 bases, J shed 4 bases, and the junction held 5 bases outside the gene matches. Germline V gene lookup returns CDR1 SGHRS and CDR2 YFSETQ. CDR3 loop: CASSLVGTGTYNEQFF. The CDR3 DNA follows: TGCGCCAGCAGCTTGGTCGGGACAGGGACGTACAATGAGCAGTTCTTC.

This clonotype was observed a handful of times. The germline gene is not matched at one end of the junction; a read error may be the cause. The chain joins TRBV7-7 to TRBJ2-1; D remains ambiguous. Per the germline V gene, CDR1 is SSHAT and CDR2 is FNYEAQ (reference sequence). The CDR3 is 13 residues long. CDR3 in amino acids: CASSLSPYNEQFF. In DNA, the CDR3 is TGTGCTAGCAGCTTATCTCCGTACAATGAGCAGTTCTTC.

The sample holds a few counts of this clonotype. V gene TRBV19 combines with J gene TRBJ2-1, with TRBD1 identical over 10 bases. From germline, CDR1 is LNHDA and CDR2 SQIVND (reference sequence). The V gene end was trimmed by 11 bases and the J gene end by 7 bases; junction bases not matched to a gene: 17. This CDR3 has 16 amino acids. The CDR3 is CACADPGTGASNEQFF. CDR3 coding DNA: TGTGCCTGTGCGGACCCGGGGACAGGGGCTTCTAATGAGCAGTTCTTC.